The entry below describes one T cell receptor beta chain. The V and J ends lost 5 bases and 2 bases respectively, with 7 bases between them. This CDR3 spans 12 amino acids. Germline V gene sequence: CDR1 LNHDA, CDR2 SQIVND (reference sequence). Here immunoSEQ multiplex PCR was the method, and the copy in TCRdb shows in-frame clones only, minus some. Seen here are 180,000 or so clones, 90% to 95% observed once, and the top ten hold 0.067%. The source of the sample is a study of shared clonotypes between healthy human individuals. The clonotype was recovered from a woman between 25 and 40 years old in good health. Sequencing was performed on naive CD4+ T cells sorted from blood. Documented subset: CD45RA+ positively selected. The genes are TRBV19 and TRBJ2-7; D gene ambiguous. CDR3 sequence: CASSAQTYEQYF. In DNA form, the CDR3 reads TGTGCCAGTAGTGCCCAAACCTACGAGCAGTACTTC.